This TCR beta chain was recovered during a study of cytomegalovirus exposure and HLA in healthy donors. Notes on the study in general: Indistinguishability led to the exclusion of some V segments, TRBV6-2 and TRBV6-3 included. The study recorded 160 or so TCR beta chains that were cytomegalovirus-associated.

Use of 60 Vbeta and 13 Jbeta primers characterized the PCR. Method: immunoSEQ multiplex PCR; TCRdb's copy keeps in-frame clones and lacks some. The sample has roughly 97,000 clones, roughly 79% seen once. CDR3 length: 14 residues. Germline V gives CDR1 SNHLY, CDR2 FYNNEI. V lost 6 bases and J 4 bases, leaving 14 bases between the germline ends. On this clone itself: The antigen is unknown.

This sequence was found in a man in his sixties in good health and CMV-seropositive. This chain joins TRBV2 and TRBJ2-3, with a possible D match to TRBD2 (7 bases). The sequencing sample was made of PBMCs. The CDR3 loop is CASRGGGASDTQYF. The CDR3 region has the DNA TGTGCCAGCAGAGGGGGGGGCGCCTCAGATACGCAGTATTTT. The variable domain in full, with the rest retrieved from reference TRBV2 and TRBJ2-3, is EPEVTQTPSHQVTQMGQEVILRCVPISNHLYFYWYRQILGQKVEFLVSFYNNEISEKSEIFDDQFSVERPDGSNFTLKIRSTKLEDSAMYFCASRGGGASDTQYFGPGTRLTVL.